This entry concerns a single TCR beta chain. Its antigen remains unidentified. Method: immunoSEQ multiplex PCR; TCRdb's copy keeps in-frame clones and lacks some. This table holds 350,000 to 450,000 clones, about 89% found once. This sample is part of a study of Ad26.COV2.S vaccination and SARS-CoV-2 variants. Study-wide background: Of the COV1001 trial arms, the Ad26.COV2.S arm included the donor.

In germline, CDR1 is SGHRS, CDR2 YFSETQ. The CDR3 totals 14 residues. V lost 4 bases and J lost 5; bases outside the gene matches: 4. Specified treatment: 15 to 20 received Ad26.COV2.S at low or high dose, single or two shots; about 5 received placebo; per-sample allocation not given. The samples were gathered on day 63 after the first injection of vaccine or placebo. An adult of 18-55 years in Boston served as donor. Study-level results: The TCR breadth and depth analyses may have produced an underestimate of total T cell responses.

This sample comprised peripheral blood, obtained in a trial of Ad26.COV2.S vaccine versus placebo. This TCR derives from a person between 18 and 60 years old who received the Ad26.COV2.S COVID-19 vaccine or a placebo. This chain joins TRBV5-1 and TRBJ2-1; the match to TRBD1 covers 9 bases. CDR3 amino acids: CASSIGTGNNEQFF. The CDR3 DNA follows: TGCGCCAGCAGCATTGGGACAGGGAACAATGAGCAGTTCTTC.